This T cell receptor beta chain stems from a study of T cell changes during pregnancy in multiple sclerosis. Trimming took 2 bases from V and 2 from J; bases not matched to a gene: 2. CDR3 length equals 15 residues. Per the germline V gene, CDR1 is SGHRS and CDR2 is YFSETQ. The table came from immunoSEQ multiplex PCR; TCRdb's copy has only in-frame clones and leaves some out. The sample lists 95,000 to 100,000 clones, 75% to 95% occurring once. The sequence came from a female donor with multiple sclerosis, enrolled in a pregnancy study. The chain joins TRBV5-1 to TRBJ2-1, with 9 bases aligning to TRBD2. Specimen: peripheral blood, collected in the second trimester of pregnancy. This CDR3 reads CASSLLAGTYNEQFF. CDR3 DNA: TGCGCCAGCAGCTTACTAGCGGGTACCTACAATGAGCAGTTCTTC.